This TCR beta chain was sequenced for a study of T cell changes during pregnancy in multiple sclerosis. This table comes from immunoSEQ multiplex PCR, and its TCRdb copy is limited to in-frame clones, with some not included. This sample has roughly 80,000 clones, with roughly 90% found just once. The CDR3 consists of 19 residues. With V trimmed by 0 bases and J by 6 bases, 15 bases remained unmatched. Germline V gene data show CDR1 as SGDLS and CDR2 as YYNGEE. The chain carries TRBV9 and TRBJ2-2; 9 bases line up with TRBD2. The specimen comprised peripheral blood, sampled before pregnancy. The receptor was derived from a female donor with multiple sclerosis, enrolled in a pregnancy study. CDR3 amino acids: CASSVDPISGGLGPGELFF. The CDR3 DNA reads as TGTGCCAGCAGCGTAGACCCGATTAGCGGGGGCCTGGGTCCCGGGGAGCTGTTTTTT. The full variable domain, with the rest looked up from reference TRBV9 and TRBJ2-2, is DSGVTQTPKHLITATGQRVTLRCSPRSGDLSVYWYQQSLDQGLQFLIQYYNGEERAKGNILERFSAQQFPDLHSELNLSSLELGDSALYFCASSVDPISGGLGPGELFFGEGSRLTVL.